The entry that follows covers one TCR beta chain sequence. This clone was detected a few times. Its antigen is currently not known. One base away there is no much larger clone; base qualities are not given. The cohort was made up of 500 to 850 healthy bone marrow donors. At the time of sampling, all cohort members were nominally healthy, though unrecorded immune exposures were likely present. The donor was CMV seronegative and was included in the group of approximately 350 seronegative cohort members. A peripheral blood sample was collected from each donor, and TCR beta sequencing was performed on peripheral blood mononuclear cells. Genomic DNA extraction from the blood cell samples was performed with the Qiagen DNeasy Blood Extraction Kit. The sample comes from a study of cytomegalovirus exposure and HLA in healthy donors listed by TCRdb under 2017. Background for the entire study: According to an earlier analysis of around 600 of the donors, some 170 million T cells yielded 90 million to 140 million unique TCR beta sequences and about 300 Gb of sequence data. Among some 410 genotyped donors of the cohort, an average of approximately 240,000 unique TCR beta nucleotide sequences was sequenced per donor, of which 15% to 20% were non-productive. An earlier analysis of more than 450 of the donors used high-throughput TCR beta sequencing to judge whether each TCR beta V gene segment behaved as functional or pseudogenic. An early release covering roughly 600 HLA-typed donors comprised about 300 gigabases of sequencing data and around 85 million unique TCR sequences. Besides the first cohort of under 700 subjects, a separate validation cohort made up of 120 different subjects was used. The study aimed to test whether cataloging public T cell receptors could reveal signatures of past pathogen exposure. The T cell repertoires of some 670 subjects were profiled by immunosequencing and related to cytomegalovirus serostatus. Donor age, sex, ethnicity and CMV serostatus were compiled together with the repertoire data. The genetic ancestry cluster associated with self-reported Caucasian donors included over 65% of the roughly 400 genotyped donors. The study combined high-throughput TCR immunosequencing, statistical association of individual TCRs with disease status, and machine learning to predict cytomegalovirus infection status. The later analysis used no new phenotypic data to find candidate immune exposures, relying instead on TCR beta sequences and their occurrence across donors. A later analysis re-examined previously published TCR beta repertoires from 500 to 700 donors and added high-resolution HLA genotyping to investigate patterns of TCR occurrence. About five DR-DQ haplotypes were handled as single units for association and clustering, since linkage in the cohort was strong. Class I and class II HLA loci were covered by the typing at four-digit resolution. Every repertoire in the discovery cohort had been generated on one and the same sequencing platform. In a later genetic analysis, genome-wide SNP genotypes for about three fifths of the roughly 670 donors were used, and that subset was treated as a discovery cohort. The number of donors typed differed by locus, with 629-630 for A, B, C, DRB1 and DQB1, around 500 for DQA1, 600 to 610 for DPA1, and some 440 for DPB1. Summary of the overall study and its limitations: Compared with equally common non-associated chains, HLA-associated TCR beta chains in a later analysis were more clonally expanded and had lower generation probabilities. A later analysis reported that several top co-occurrence clusters appeared linked to parvovirus B19, influenza, CMV and Epstein-Barr virus. The cohort was sequenced for TCR beta chains only, and without alpha or paired-chain data the features that could be detected were limited. In a later analysis, TCR association rates were found to vary across HLA loci, with the most associated TCRs seen for DRB1 alleles and the fewest for HLA-C alleles. A later genetic analysis associated a missense DCLRE1C variant with V-gene and J-gene trimming of TCR beta chains, and an independent cohort replicated the association. Presence/absence analyses assumed roughly uniform sequencing depth across donors, an assumption that may not hold. The sequencing pipeline was judged likely to have produced a cluster of highly shared sequence variants as a technical artifact. The study gave a list of under 200 TCR beta chains associated with cytomegalovirus. For the cohort, immune exposure information was limited to CMV serostatus. Most CMV-associated TCR beta chains appeared to be HLA-restricted in a later analysis, and the HLA associations seemed to be driven largely by CMV exposure. A further reported finding was that TCR beta sequences accurately predicted the HLA-A and HLA-B alleles for most subjects in the first cohort. In a later analysis, over 15,000 TCR beta sequences were associated with specific HLA alleles at a false discovery rate of 0.05. In an earlier analysis of 587 of the donors, most TCR beta V segments were observed in productive rearrangements about 87% or about 30% of the time, broadly matching IMGT annotations. Correlated functional status among segregating V segments might be attributable to linkage disequilibrium, but an unknown experimental factor could not be ruled out. When HLA alleles, especially DR and DQ, strongly co-occurred, TCR associations were difficult to assign to individual alleles. Cytomegalovirus status was reported to be diagnosed by the classifier with high specificity and sensitivity in both the original and validation cohorts. Because HLA typing was unavailable for some donors at each locus, only the typed subset was used in association tests. In a later genetic analysis, fewer N-insertions in productive TCRs were reported among donors in an Asian-associated ancestry cluster than the approximately 670-donor mean. It was suggested by the authors that the approach could potentially be generalized to other disease states and immunological phenotypes. In vitro tests confirmed that a few of the cytomegalovirus-associated TCR beta chains recognize cytomegalovirus antigens. The earlier analysis of 587 of the donors excluded roughly 16 rarely observed V segments, including chromosome 9 orphons, because counts were too low. Across donors, most TCR sequences were observed very rarely, whereas some public TCRs were present in many individuals.

Library prep was done by the immunoSEQ multiplex PCR assay. For the multiplex PCR, a mixture combining 60 forward primers for TCR Vbeta segments and 13 reverse primers for TCR Jbeta segments was used. Amplification of the CDR3 region of rearranged TCR beta genes was performed with a multiplex PCR assay on genomic DNA. The amplified TCR beta libraries were sequenced on the Illumina HiSeq System as 87-base-pair reads. The published analysis was carried out like this. A later analysis counted approximately 76 million unique TCR beta chains across the 650 to 700 repertoires, and some 11 million of these chains were shared by at least two donors. Raw reads were error-corrected and collapsed into unique sequences by a nearest-neighbor algorithm in which closely related sequences were merged to remove PCR and sequencing errors. To assign V, D and J gene segments, CDR3 sequences were aligned to IMGT reference sequences. Each retained sequence needed at least a six-nucleotide match to both a V gene segment and a J gene segment. A rearrangement was called productive if the CDR3 had no stop codons and remained in frame with V and J, and every other rearrangement was called non-productive. CDR3 was defined according to IMGT convention as the region running from the second conserved V-encoded cysteine to the conserved J-encoded phenylalanine. The earlier analysis of 550 to 650 of the donors excluded any sequence lacking an unambiguous match to a single V gene segment. In an earlier analysis of approximately 500 of the donors, a V segment was called functional when productive rearrangements were above 56.7%, and segregating when the standard deviation between donors exceeded 5%. A statistical classification framework was built for diagnosing cytomegalovirus status from the catalog of TCR beta chain sequences. In a later analysis, V and J genes were assigned by comparing TCR nucleotide sequences against IMGT/GENE-DB human TR gene sequences. A later analysis assigned CDR3 sequences and most-parsimonious VDJ recombination scenarios with the TCRdist pipeline. A later analysis defined each TCR beta chain by its CDR3 amino acid sequence plus V-gene family, and excluded reads lacking a unique V-gene family. A later analysis removed over 500 highly shared, low-generation-probability nucleotide sequences to deal with suspected cross-contamination and a sequencing artifact. In a later analysis, a clonal expansion index for each public chain was calculated from normalized within-repertoire ranks of inferred template counts. A later analysis computed generation probabilities with a VDJ recombination model fitted to out-of-frame rearrangements, and checked the results against IGoR. Hypergeometric tests were used in a later analysis to score TCR-TCR, TCR-HLA and TCR-CMV co-occurrence, with a repertoire-size bias correction applied to the TCR pairs. False discovery rates were estimated in a later analysis by permuting HLA or CMV assignments 20 times. In a later analysis, co-occurring TCRs were grouped using DBSCAN, with TCRdist sequence similarity added in when clustering inside HLA-allele-positive subsets. Co-occurrence clustering excluded repertoires with fewer than 30,000 or more than 120,000 public chains, plus five with anomalous nucleotide sharing. What TCRdb holds here is the immuneACCESS table cut down to in-frame rearrangements. Part of the clones is not present; checked against another copy, under half of the missing clones reflect an unresolved V gene, and the others are unexplained. That table gives V, J and clone size, and the DNA gave D and trimming. The table for this sample lists 85,000 to 130,000 clones; roughly 80% of them were counted only once. The ten largest account for 3% to 4.5% of the sample.

The specimen was PBMCs. This sequence was found in a man aged 55-75 years in good health and CMV-seronegative.

At the DNA level, the sequence is TGCAGCGGAGGGAACAATGAGCAGTTCTTC. This gives the protein CSGGNNEQFF. This receptor chain uses TRBV29-1 and TRBJ2-1; TRBD2 is perhaps the D gene, given 5 matching bases. V is reduced by 7 bases and J by 5 bases, leaving a spacing of 6 bases between them. Including the terminal cysteine and phenylalanine, the CDR3 comprises 10 residues. CDR3 DNA is the only sequence kept; it has 30 bases, read in frame from the first base. For CDR1 and CDR2, the germline V gene lists SQVTM and ANQGSEA.